This T cell receptor beta chain came from a study of CD8 T cells in ankylosing spondylitis (dated by TCRdb to about 2017). Background for the entire study: The study profiled T cell receptor beta repertoires in healthy donors and ankylosing spondylitis patients to find disease-linked TCR variants. The full study cohort was made up of 25 to 30 ankylosing spondylitis patients and 95 to 130 healthy donors. Peripheral blood samples were taken, and synovial fluid was additionally collected from ankylosing spondylitis patients. Broader findings and caveats from the paper: Some motif variants were previously reported in synovial fluid and blood of reactive arthritis patients, suggesting common disease-initiation mechanisms. The disease-linked clones showed a CD8+ phenotype and occurred at relatively low frequencies in peripheral blood. A TCR beta motif made up of fewer than 10 highly homologous amino acid variants appeared to be characteristic of blood from ankylosing spondylitis patients. The disease-linked clones were reported as significantly enriched in matched synovial fluid samples from ankylosing spondylitis patients.

This clonotype has a handful of counts. Which antigen it targets is not known. Base qualities are not provided; no much larger clone lies one nucleotide away. TCRdb shows the sequencer as Illumina HiSeq 2500. Quantitative 5'-RACE with molecular barcodes was used to prepare TCR beta libraries. The paper's data handling went like this. A new computational method, built on a probabilistic model of VDJ rearrangement, was used to identify disease-linked TCR variants. The raw public data were reprocessed by TCRdb itself: fastp quality trimming at Q25, MiXCR clonotype calling, in-frame beta chains only. Entries are consolidated by CDR3 protein sequence, retaining the most common genes and DNA. The V and J calls were not made by the authors but by TCRdb's processing. Counted in this sample were around 450,000 distinct CDR3 sequences; roughly 25% of them appeared once. About 0.9% of the sample rests with the top ten.

The sequence was collected from a male donor with ankylosing spondylitis. Sequencing used blood, either unsorted or a sorted T cell fraction (not recorded which).

The CDR3 reads CSEGQGATDTQYF. The DNA is TGCAGCGAAGGACAGGGGGCGACAGATACGCAGTATTTT. In this chain, TRBV29-1 is recombined with TRBJ2-3, with 11 junctional bases fitting TRBD1. The germline V gene provides CDR1 SQVTM and CDR2 ANQGSEA. Trimming leaves V shorter by 7 bases and J shorter by 3 bases, with the junction holding 3 bases beyond the gene matches. Including cysteine and phenylalanine, the CDR3 has 13 amino acids. Only CDR3 DNA remains: 39 bases, in frame from the first base.